What follows are 31 T cell receptor beta chains derived from one specimen sequenced in a study of regulatory T cells in long-lasting Graves disease. Time point in this sample: newly diagnosed GD, antithyroid drugs for less than 3 months. From PBMCs, RNA was extracted and then used to make the TCR library. With iRepertoire HTBI primers and Arm-PCR of CDR3 regions, TCR beta libraries were built. A single record per CDR3 protein comes from TCRdb applying MiXCR to the multiplex PCR reads. The profile covers fewer than 650,000 distinct CDR3 sequences, with roughly 16% appearing a single time and 12% taken by the ten largest. This sample was also put to use in a study of T cells in Graves' hyperthyroidism and ophthalmopathy.

The starting material was peripheral blood mononuclear cells (PBMCs), obtained at new diagnosis, from a patient treated with antithyroid drugs. These receptors were collected from a man between 18 and 35 years old with Graves disease.

This clonotype was seen a few times. The chain uses TRBV25-1 and TRBJ2-7, with D possibly being TRBD2 (5 bases). CDR3 length: 16 residues. Trimming removed 5 bases from V and 5 bases from J, with 22 bases in between. Germline values: CDR1 MGHDK, CDR2 SYGVNS. CDR3 amino acids: CASSPYRDLAFDEQYF. CDR3 coding DNA: TGTGCCAGCAGTCCCTACCGGGATTTAGCGTTCGACGAGCAGTACTTC.

The chain carries TRBV19 and TRBJ2-3, with 11 bases that match TRBD2. With 5 bases clipped from V and 9 bases from J, the junction kept 7 bases outside the gene matches. There are 14 residues in the CDR3. Germline V gives CDR1 LNHDA, CDR2 SQIVND (reference sequence). CDR3 in DNA: TGTGCCAGTAGTTGGGGGACTAGCGGCAGCACGCAGTATTTT. Amino acids: CASSWGTSGSTQYF. Using reference TRBV19 and TRBJ2-3 for the parts outside the CDR3, the full variable domain is DGGITQSPKYLFRKEGQNVTLSCEQNLNHDAMYWYRQDPGQGLRLIYYSQIVNDFQKGDIAEGYSVSREKKESFPLTVTSAQKNPTAFYLCASSWGTSGSTQYFGPGTRLTVL.

This clonotype has only a few counts. The chain has TRBV19 and TRBJ2-1, with 10 positions matching TRBD2. The J segment lost 5 bases and the V segment lost 5 bases, leaving 6 bases of the junction unmatched. Germline CDR1 is LNHDA and CDR2 is SQIVND (reference sequence). The CDR3 sequence is 15 residues long. The CDR3 reads CASSRTSGADNEQFF. The CDR3 nucleotides are TGTGCCAGTAGTCGTACTAGCGGGGCAGACAATGAGCAGTTCTTC.

In this sample, this clonotype turned up a few times. The J gene is TRBJ2-6, the V gene TRBV6-2 or TRBV6-3, with 8 bases identical to TRBD2. V shed 8 bases, J shed 4 bases, and the junction held 19 bases outside the gene matches. Germline lookup yields CDR1 MNHEY and CDR2 SVGEGT. The CDR3 is 19 residues long. In DNA form, the CDR3 reads TGTGCCAGCCTGTCTAGCGGGCGGCGCTGGCCGTCCGGGGCCAACGTCCTGACTTTC. Amino acid sequence: CASLSSGRRWPSGANVLTF.

This clonotype was seen repeatedly, ten times or more. J is TRBJ2-1 and V is TRBV6-1, with D possibly TRBD1 on 6 matching bases. V was shortened by 2 bases and J by 1 base, with 9 bases between the two germline ends. Germline CDR1 reads MNHNS; CDR2 reads SASEGT. The CDR3 covers 15 residues. In DNA, the CDR3 is TGTGCCAGCAGTGAAAGCCAGGGGTCCTACAATGAGCAGTTCTTC. Protein product: CASSESQGSYNEQFF.

This clonotype was recorded many times. The chain uses TRBV2 and TRBJ2-5; D is unclear. This CDR3 contains 13 residues. The germline CDR1 and CDR2 sequences are SNHLY and FYNNEI. With 2 bases removed from V and 2 bases from J, the gap between germline ends came to 6 bases. The CDR3 nucleotides read TGTGCCAGCAGTGAAAGCGTACAAGAGACCCAGTACTTC. Translated, it gives CASSESVQETQYF.

This clonotype was seen a handful of times. The rearrangement joins TRBV11-2 to TRBJ1-3; D unresolved. Between the trimmed V and J ends, which lost 1 base and 0 bases, there was a span of 7 bases. Germline V gives CDR1 SGHAT, CDR2 FQNNGV. The CDR3 contains 15 residues. CDR3 amino acids: CASSLGANSGNTIYF. The CDR3 nucleotides read TGTGCCAGCAGCTTAGGGGCCAACTCTGGAAACACCATATATTTT.

There are a few counts of this clonotype. The rearrangement joins TRBV7-2 to TRBJ2-2; D possibly corresponds to TRBD2 (5 bases). The CDR3 totals 17 residues. Looked up from germline, CDR1 is SGHTA and CDR2 is FQGNSA. V shed 0 bases and J shed 6 bases, with 17 bases lying between them. The CDR3 coding sequence is TGTGCCAGCAGCTTAGCTTCTAGCTTCTCGGTCGCCGGGGAGCTGTTTTTT. It is translated as CASSLASSFSVAGELFF.

As DNA, the CDR3 is TGTGCCAGCAGCGCCATCTTCTACGAGCAGTACTTC. It encodes CASSAIFYEQYF. The genes are TRBV9 and TRBJ2-7; D gene uncertain. This CDR3 is built from 12 residues. V lost 3 bases, J lost 3 bases, and 7 bases lay in between. In germline, CDR1 is SGDLS, CDR2 YYNGEE.

This clonotype was counted a few times. The V and J genes are TRBV29-1 and TRBJ1-1; TRBD1 is a possible D gene (6 bases). V lost 5 bases, J lost 5 bases, and 12 bases lay in between. The germline CDR1 and CDR2 sequences are SQVTM and ANQGSEA. This CDR3 contains 12 residues. Here the CDR3 DNA reads TGCAGCGTTTGGGGGGGCCCAACTGAAGCTTTCTTT. Its protein is CSVWGGPTEAFF.

This clonotype was recorded a few times. This chain uses TRBV6-2 or TRBV6-3 with TRBJ1-5, with D tentatively TRBD1 (6 bases). The V and J ends lost 5 bases and 7 bases respectively, with 21 bases between them. Germline CDR1 reads MNHEY; CDR2 reads SVGEGT. CDR3 size: 16 residues. CDR3 DNA sequence: TGTGCCAGCAGTATCCAGTGGGGGGGCGAGATCCAGCCCCAGCATTTT. This translates into CASSIQWGGEIQPQHF.

This clonotype was seen ten or more times. The J gene is TRBJ1-2, the V gene TRBV2; no definite D call. V lost 5 bases and J 7 bases, leaving 14 bases between the germline ends. The CDR3 covers 13 residues. Looked up from germline, CDR1 is SNHLY and CDR2 is FYNNEI. The CDR3 sequence is CASSQQDSGGYTF. The CDR3 DNA follows: TGTGCCAGCAGTCAACAAGACTCGGGTGGCTACACCTTC. Supplemented by reference TRBV2 and TRBJ1-2, the full variable domain reads EPEVTQTPSHQVTQMGQEVILRCVPISNHLYFYWYRQILGQKVEFLVSFYNNEISEKSEIFDDQFSVERPDGSNFTLKIRSTKLEDSAMYFCASSQQDSGGYTFGSGTRLTVV.

In this sample, this clonotype turned up many times. The chain uses TRBV2 and TRBJ1-2; the match to TRBD1 covers 11 bases. Looked up from germline, CDR1 is SNHLY and CDR2 is FYNNEI. V trimming: 2 bases; J trimming: 8 bases; junction bases outside the gene matches: 4. The CDR3 covers 14 residues. This chain's CDR3 is CASSEMGQGGGYTF. CDR3 coding DNA: TGTGCCAGCAGTGAAATGGGACAGGGGGGCGGCTACACCTTC.

This clonotype showed up many times. This chain uses TRBV5-1 with TRBJ1-6; unclear D gene. The V gene's germline CDR1 is SGHRS and CDR2 YFSETQ. There are 14 residues in the CDR3. Trimming took 0 bases from V and 9 from J, leaving 10 bases between them. CDR3 sequence: CASSLGETRSPLHF. CDR3 coding DNA: TGCGCCAGCAGCTTGGGAGAGACCCGTTCACCCCTCCACTTT.

This clonotype has a handful of counts. V and J are TRBV12-5 and TRBJ2-3, with no clear D. V lost 4 bases to trimming and J lost 6 bases, with 8 bases between them. The CDR3 spans 12 residues. The germline V gene has CDR1 LGHNT and CDR2 FRNRAP. The CDR3 loop reads CASGSDEDTQYF. The CDR3 DNA reads as TGTGCTAGTGGTTCGGACGAGGATACGCAGTATTTT. The full variable domain, its missing parts supplied by reference TRBV12-5 and TRBJ2-3, is DARVTQTPRHKVTEMGQEVTMRCQPILGHNTVFWYRQTMMQGLELLAYFRNRAPLDDSGMPKDRFSAEMPDATLATLKIQPSEPRDSAVYFCASGSDEDTQYFGPGTRLTVL.

This clonotype appeared a few times. V usage is TRBV5-1 and J usage is TRBJ2-2; 13 bases agree with TRBD2. Germline V gene lookup returns CDR1 SGHRS and CDR2 YFSETQ. J was trimmed by 0 bases and V by 7 bases; bases with no gene match: 6. This CDR3 has 17 amino acids. The CDR3 loop reads CASASTSGRSNTGELFF. The CDR3 bases are TGCGCCAGCGCCTCGACTAGCGGGAGGTCGAACACCGGGGAGCTGTTTTTT.

This clonotype was detected a few times. The chain joins TRBV6-1 to TRBJ2-7; TRBD2 matches 9 bases. CDR3 length: 13 residues. Germline V CDR1 and CDR2: MNHNS, SASEGT. The ends lost 8 bases at V and 5 bases at J; junction bases unmatched: 7. Here the CDR3 reads CASLAGGRNEQYF. CDR3 bases: TGTGCCAGCCTGGCGGGAGGGCGGAACGAGCAGTACTTC.

The chain carries TRBV11-1 and TRBJ2-3; weak D call: TRBD2 (6 bases). CDR1 is SGHAT, CDR2 FQDESV, per germline (reference sequence). The CDR3 runs 13 residues. The V and J ends lost 11 bases and 3 bases respectively, with 15 bases between them. CDR3 bases: TGTGCCTGCAAAGAGGGGAGGACAGATACGCAGTATTTT. This encodes CACKEGRTDTQYF.

The gene calls are TRBV7-9 and TRBJ1-1; D is perhaps TRBD1 (6 bases). Germline loops: CDR1 SEHNR, CDR2 FQNEAQ (reference sequence). The CDR3 is 17 residues long. Trimming removed 5 bases from V and 3 bases from J, with 22 bases in between. CDR3 amino acids: CASSGRWGPEGDTEAFF. CDR3 nucleotides: TGTGCCAGCAGCGGTCGGTGGGGGCCCGAGGGAGACACTGAAGCTTTCTTT.

This clonotype occurred a few times. The gene calls are TRBV20-1 and TRBJ2-3, with D possibly matching TRBD2 (6 bases). The CDR3 consists of 11 residues. Germline CDR1 DFQATT, CDR2 SNEGSKA (reference sequence). The CDR3 sequence: CARGYTDTQYF. In nucleotides, the CDR3 is TGCGCCCGGGGGTACACAGATACGCAGTATTTT.

The rearrangement links TRBV7-3 to TRBJ2-3, with 13 bases matching TRBD2. This CDR3 is 18 amino acids long. Germline loops: CDR1 SGHTA, CDR2 FQGTGA. Trimming at V came to 3 bases and at J to 8 bases, leaving 14 bases not matched to a gene. CDR3 protein: CASSFHPKTSGRLSTQYF. The DNA for the CDR3 is TGTGCCAGCAGCTTCCACCCTAAGACTAGCGGGAGGCTAAGTACGCAGTATTTT.

This clonotype was recorded at least ten times. The chain joins TRBV30 to TRBJ1-1; a weak D match, TRBD1 (5 bases). The germline gives CDR1 GTSNPN, CDR2 SVGIG (reference sequence). The V end was cut by 5 bases, the J end by 5 bases, with 12 bases between. There are 12 residues in the CDR3. The CDR3: CAWDRIWTEAFF. The DNA of the CDR3 is TGTGCCTGGGACAGAATTTGGACTGAAGCTTTCTTT.

The genes are TRBV19 and TRBJ2-1, with TRBD2 matching over 10 bases. This CDR3 has 16 amino acids. CDR1 is LNHDA and CDR2 is SQIVND in the germline V gene (reference sequence). V dropped 8 bases and J dropped 5; count of bases not matched to a gene: 12. CDR3 in DNA: TGTGCCAGTTTTCATAATGGACTAGCGGACCACAATGAGCAGTTCTTC. Encoded protein: CASFHNGLADHNEQFF.

This chain connects TRBV6-2 or TRBV6-3 to TRBJ2-5; no reliable D call. The DNA end favors TRBJ2-7, so the J call may be wrong. Germline V gene lookup returns CDR1 MNHEY and CDR2 SVGEGT. This CDR3 comprises 15 residues. CDR3 bases: TGTGCCAGCAGTTGCTGGGCAGATCAAACCTACGAGCAGTACTTC. Protein sequence: CASSCWADQTYEQYF.

This clonotype has a count of ten or more. The CDR3 sequence is CASSEAGTGGLYEQYF. The CDR3, as DNA: TGTGCCAGCAGCGAAGCCGGGACAGGGGGCCTATACGAGCAGTACTTC. The V gene is TRBV11-1, the J gene TRBJ2-7, with 12 nucleotides matching TRBD1. With 5 bases clipped from V and 4 bases from J, the junction kept 9 bases outside the gene matches. CDR3 size: 16 residues. The germline V gene has CDR1 SGHAT and CDR2 FQDESV (reference sequence). The full variable domain, rest sourced from reference TRBV11-1 and TRBJ2-7, is EAEVAQSPRYKITEKSQAVAFWCDPISGHATLYWYRQILGQGPELLVQFQDESVVDDSQLPKDRFSAERLKGVDSTLKIQPAELGDSAMYLCASSEAGTGGLYEQYFGPGTRLTVT.

This sequence joins TRBV7-2 and TRBJ2-1; 11 nucleotides align to TRBD2. The trim removed 5 bases at V and 7 bases at J, leaving 10 bases unmatched. In germline, CDR1 is SGHTA, CDR2 FQGNSA. The CDR3 consists of 16 residues. The CDR3 region is CASSAILAGGKNEQFF. In DNA form, the CDR3 reads TGTGCCAGCAGCGCGATCCTAGCGGGAGGTAAGAATGAGCAGTTCTTC.

As for this clonotype: The junction and the germline gene differ at one end; a read error may be behind it. The V call is TRBV20-1, the J call TRBJ1-4; D ambiguous. The CDR3 is 14 amino acids. Germline V gene sequence: CDR1 DFQATT, CDR2 SNEGSKA (reference sequence). The CDR3 reads CRAISRTVGEKLFF. Here the CDR3 DNA reads TGCAGGGCTATTTCCAGGACGGTCGGCGAAAAACTGTTTTTT.

In this sample, this clonotype turned up many times. This sequence joins TRBV6-1 and TRBJ2-7; D possibly matches TRBD1 or TRBD2 (5 bases each). CDR1 is MNHNS and CDR2 is SASEGT in the germline V gene. This CDR3 contains 13 residues. V was trimmed by 6 bases and J by 1 base, leaving 10 bases between them. DNA for the CDR3: TGTGCCAGCAGCCCGGGACCGTCCTACGAGCAGTACTTC. Amino acids: CASSPGPSYEQYF.

This clonotype turned up a few times. V gene TRBV11-3 combines with J gene TRBJ2-3; 12 bases agree with TRBD2. The CDR3 runs 16 residues. V lost 5 bases and J lost 6; bases outside the gene matches: 9. The germline V gene has CDR1 SGHNT and CDR2 YENEEA. The CDR3 nucleotides are TGTGCCAGCAGCCGCGTACTAGCGGGAGGACTGGATACGCAGTATTTT. As protein: CASSRVLAGGLDTQYF.

As to this clonotype: It may be a read error: a sequence one base away is much more abundant. The chain recombines TRBV7-2 with TRBJ2-5, with D possibly TRBD2 on 5 matching bases. The CDR3 has 17 amino acids. V gave up 3 bases and J gave up 5 bases, with 22 bases separating them. Germline V gene lookup returns CDR1 SGHTA and CDR2 FQGNSA. In DNA form, the CDR3 reads TGTGCCAGCAGCTTTTCCAAAAGGCTCCGGGAAGAGGAGACCCAGTACTTC. This codes for CASSFSKRLREEETQYF.

This clonotype was observed at least ten times. The rearrangement uses TRBV20-1 and TRBJ2-2; 8 nucleotides align to TRBD1. Germline CDR1 and CDR2: DFQATT and SNEGSKA (reference sequence). The CDR3 extends over 14 amino acids. V gave up 3 bases and J gave up 4 bases; unmatched junction bases: 4. The CDR3 loop is CSASATGGTGELFF. The CDR3, as DNA: TGCAGTGCTAGTGCAACAGGGGGCACCGGGGAGCTGTTTTTT.